Reported below is one TCR beta chain. Antigen: not known. Isolating CD4+ T cells followed less than 11 days of culture. Days 3 and 7 saw half the medium replaced with IL-2 medium. Deletions cut 2 bases from V and 0 bases from J, with 9 bases between. Germline V gene data show CDR1 as MNHNY and CDR2 as SVGAGI (reference sequence). The CDR3 is made up of 15 amino acids. The data belong to a study of vaccination effects on CD4 cells after COVID-19. Findings of the study overall: Common cold coronaviruses were cross-recognized by only 1 of 255 vaccine-induced clones in healthy vaccinees. Among infection- and vaccine-induced clones, marked clonal contraction occurred late after vaccination.

Generated by immunoSEQ multiplex PCR, the TCRdb table keeps only in-frame clones and is missing some. The repertoire includes 31,000 or so clones, about 73% of them detected once, and 3.8% sits in the top ten. This specimen consisted of CD4+ T cells from PBMCs cultured without peptide, obtained before COVID-19 vaccination. This clonotype originated in a human donor who received a COVID-19 vaccine. The chain recombines TRBV6-6 with TRBJ2-3; D uncertain. The DNA of the CDR3 is TGTGCCAGCAGTTACGGTAGGATTAGCACAGATACGCAGTATTTT. Translation gives CASSYGRISTDTQYF.